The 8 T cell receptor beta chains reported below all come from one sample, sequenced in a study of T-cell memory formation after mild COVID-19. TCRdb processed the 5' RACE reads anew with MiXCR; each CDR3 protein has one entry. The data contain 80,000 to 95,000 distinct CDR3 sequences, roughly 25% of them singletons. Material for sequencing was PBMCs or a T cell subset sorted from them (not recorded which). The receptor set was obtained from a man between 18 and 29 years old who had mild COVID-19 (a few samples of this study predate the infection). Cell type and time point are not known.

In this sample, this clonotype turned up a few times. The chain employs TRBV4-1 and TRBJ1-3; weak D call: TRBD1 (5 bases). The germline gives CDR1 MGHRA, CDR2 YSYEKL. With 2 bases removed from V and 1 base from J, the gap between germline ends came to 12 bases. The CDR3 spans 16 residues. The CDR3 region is CASSQFSGGSGNTIYF. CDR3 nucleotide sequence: TGCGCCAGCAGCCAATTCTCTGGGGGGTCTGGAAACACCATATATTTT.

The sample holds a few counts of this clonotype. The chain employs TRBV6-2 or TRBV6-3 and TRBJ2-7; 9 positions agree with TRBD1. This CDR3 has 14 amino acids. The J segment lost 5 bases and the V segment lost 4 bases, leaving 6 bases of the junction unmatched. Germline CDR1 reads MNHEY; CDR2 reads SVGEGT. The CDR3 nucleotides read TGTGCCAGCAGTTTAGGGACAGGGTTCAACGAGCAGTACGTC. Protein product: CASSLGTGFNEQYV.

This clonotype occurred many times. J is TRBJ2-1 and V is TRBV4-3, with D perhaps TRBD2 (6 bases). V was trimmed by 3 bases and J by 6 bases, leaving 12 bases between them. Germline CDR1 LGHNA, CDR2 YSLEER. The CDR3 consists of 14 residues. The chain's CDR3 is CASSHSGGRNEQFF. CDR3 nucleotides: TGCGCCAGCAGCCACAGCGGAGGGCGCAATGAGCAGTTCTTC.

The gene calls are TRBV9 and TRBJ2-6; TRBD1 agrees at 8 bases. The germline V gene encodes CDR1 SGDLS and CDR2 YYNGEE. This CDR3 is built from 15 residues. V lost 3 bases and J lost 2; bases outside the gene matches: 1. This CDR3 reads CASSADRAGANVLTF. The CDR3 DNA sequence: TGTGCCAGCAGCGCGGACAGGGCTGGGGCCAACGTCCTGACTTTC.

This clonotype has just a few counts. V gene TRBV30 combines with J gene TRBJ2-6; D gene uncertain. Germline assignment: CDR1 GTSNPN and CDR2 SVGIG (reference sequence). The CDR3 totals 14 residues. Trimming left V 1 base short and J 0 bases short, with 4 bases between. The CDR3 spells CAWSDGSGANVLTF. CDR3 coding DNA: TGTGCCTGGAGTGATGGCTCTGGGGCCAACGTCCTGACTTTC.

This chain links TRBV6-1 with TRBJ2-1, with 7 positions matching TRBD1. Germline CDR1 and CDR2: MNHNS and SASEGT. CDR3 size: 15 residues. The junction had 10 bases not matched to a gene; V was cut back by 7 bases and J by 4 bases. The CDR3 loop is CASTSGQLTYNEQFF. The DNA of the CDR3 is TGTGCCAGCACTTCGGGACAGCTAACTTACAATGAGCAGTTCTTC.

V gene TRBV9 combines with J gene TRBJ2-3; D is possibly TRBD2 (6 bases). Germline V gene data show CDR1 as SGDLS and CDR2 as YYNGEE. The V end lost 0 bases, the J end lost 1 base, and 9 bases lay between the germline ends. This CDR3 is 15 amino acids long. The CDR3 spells CASSVGGVGTDTQYF. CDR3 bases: TGTGCCAGCAGCGTAGGGGGGGTTGGCACAGATACGCAGTATTTT.

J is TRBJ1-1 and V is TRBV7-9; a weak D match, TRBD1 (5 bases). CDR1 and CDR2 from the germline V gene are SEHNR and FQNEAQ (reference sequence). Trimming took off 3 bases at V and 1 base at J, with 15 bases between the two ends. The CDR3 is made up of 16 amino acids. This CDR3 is CASSFPFREANTEAFF. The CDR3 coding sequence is TGTGCCAGCAGCTTTCCCTTCAGGGAGGCGAACACTGAAGCTTTCTTT. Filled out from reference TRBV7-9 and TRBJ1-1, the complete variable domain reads DTGVSQNPRHKITKRGQNVTFRCDPISEHNRLYWYRQTLGQGPEFLTYFQNEAQLEKSRLLSDRFSAERPKGSFSTLEIQRTEQGDSAMYLCASSFPFREANTEAFFGQGTRLTVV.